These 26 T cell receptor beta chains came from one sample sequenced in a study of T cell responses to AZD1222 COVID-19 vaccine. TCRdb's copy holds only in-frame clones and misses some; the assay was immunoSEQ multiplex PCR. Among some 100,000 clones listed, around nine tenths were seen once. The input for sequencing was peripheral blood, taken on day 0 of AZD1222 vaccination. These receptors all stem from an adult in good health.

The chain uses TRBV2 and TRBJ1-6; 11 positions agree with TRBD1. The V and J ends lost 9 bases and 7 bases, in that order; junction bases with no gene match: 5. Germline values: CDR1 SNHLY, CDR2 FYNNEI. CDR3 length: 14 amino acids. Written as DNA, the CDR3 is TGTGCCAGTGAAGGACAGGGGGCCAATTCACCCCTCCACTTT. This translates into CASEGQGANSPLHF.

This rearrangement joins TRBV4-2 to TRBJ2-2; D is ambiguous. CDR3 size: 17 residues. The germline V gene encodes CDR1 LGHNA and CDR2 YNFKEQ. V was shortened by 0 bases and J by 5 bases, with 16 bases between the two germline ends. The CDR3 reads CASSQDPGSLRTGELFF. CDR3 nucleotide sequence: TGTGCCAGCAGCCAAGATCCGGGCAGCCTGAGGACCGGGGAGCTGTTTTTT.

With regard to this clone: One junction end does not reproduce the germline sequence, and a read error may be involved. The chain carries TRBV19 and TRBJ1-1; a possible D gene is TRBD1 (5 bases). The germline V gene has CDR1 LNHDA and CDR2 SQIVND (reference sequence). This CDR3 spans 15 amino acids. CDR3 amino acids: CTSSIVASGHTEAFF. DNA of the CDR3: TGTACCAGTAGTATAGTCGCTTCAGGGCATACTGAAGCTTTCTTT. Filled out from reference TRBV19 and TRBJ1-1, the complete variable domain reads DGGITQSPKYLFRKEGQNVTLSCEQNLNHDAMYWYRQDPGQGLRLIYYSQIVNDFQKGDIAEGYSVSREKKESFPLTVTSAQKNPTAFYLCTSSIVASGHTEAFFGQGTRLTVV.

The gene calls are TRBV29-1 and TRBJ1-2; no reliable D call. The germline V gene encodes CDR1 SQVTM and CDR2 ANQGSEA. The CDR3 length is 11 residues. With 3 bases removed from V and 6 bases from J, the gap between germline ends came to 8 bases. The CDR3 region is CSVDDQNGYTF. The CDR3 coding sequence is TGCAGCGTTGATGATCAGAATGGCTACACCTTC.

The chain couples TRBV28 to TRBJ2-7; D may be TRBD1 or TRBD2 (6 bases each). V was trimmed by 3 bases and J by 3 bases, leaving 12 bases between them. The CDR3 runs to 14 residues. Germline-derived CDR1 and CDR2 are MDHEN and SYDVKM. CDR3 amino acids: CASSFGGHLYEQYF. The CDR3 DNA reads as TGTGCCAGCAGTTTCGGGGGACACCTCTACGAGCAGTACTTC. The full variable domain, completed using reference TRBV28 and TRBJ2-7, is DVKVTQSSRYLVKRTGEKVFLECVQDMDHENMFWYRQDPGLGLRLIYFSYDVKMKEKGDIPEGYSVSREKKERFSLILESASTNQTSMYLCASSFGGHLYEQYFGPGTRLTVT.

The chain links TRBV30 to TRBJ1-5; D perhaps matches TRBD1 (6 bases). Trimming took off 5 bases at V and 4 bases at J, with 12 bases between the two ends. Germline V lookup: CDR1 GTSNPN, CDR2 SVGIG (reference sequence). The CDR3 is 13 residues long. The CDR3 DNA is TGTGCCTGGCAGGGGAGCGGAAATCAGCCCCAGCATTTT. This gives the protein CAWQGSGNQPQHF.

The CDR3: CASRGGPRGEQFF. DNA for the CDR3: TGTGCCAGCCGCGGGGGGCCCAGGGGTGAGCAGTTCTTC. The chain couples TRBV11-3 to TRBJ2-1; the match to TRBD2 covers 8 bases. The ends lost 8 bases at V and 9 bases at J; junction bases unmatched: 9. This CDR3 is 13 amino acids long. CDR1 and CDR2 (germline): SGHNT, YENEEA.

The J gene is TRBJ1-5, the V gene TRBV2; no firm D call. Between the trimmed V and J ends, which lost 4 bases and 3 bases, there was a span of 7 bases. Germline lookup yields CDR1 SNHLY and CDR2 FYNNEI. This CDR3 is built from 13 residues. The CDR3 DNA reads TGTGCCAGCAGTGTTCAGGACAATCAGCCCCAGCATTTT. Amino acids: CASSVQDNQPQHF.

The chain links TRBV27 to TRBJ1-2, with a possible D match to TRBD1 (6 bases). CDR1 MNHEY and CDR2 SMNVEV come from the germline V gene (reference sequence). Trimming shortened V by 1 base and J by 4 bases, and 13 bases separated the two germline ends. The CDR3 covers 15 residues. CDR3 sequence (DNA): TGTGCCAGCAGTTTATTCCCCAGGGGAACCTATGGCTACACCTTC. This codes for CASSLFPRGTYGYTF.

CDR3 bases: TGTGCCAGCAGTTGGAGGAGCGGGGGGGCCGGAGATACGCAGTATTTT. Protein: CASSWRSGGAGDTQYF. The chain has TRBV7-3 and TRBJ2-3, with 10 bases identical to TRBD2. CDR3 length: 16 residues. Germline lookup yields CDR1 SGHTA and CDR2 FQGTGA. J was trimmed by 5 bases and V by 6 bases; bases with no gene match: 11.

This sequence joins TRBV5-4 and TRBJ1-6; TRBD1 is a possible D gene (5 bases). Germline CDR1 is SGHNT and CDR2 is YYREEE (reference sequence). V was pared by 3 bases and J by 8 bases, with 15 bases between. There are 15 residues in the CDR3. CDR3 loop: CASSSGQRRDSPLHF. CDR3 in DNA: TGTGCCAGCAGCTCAGGGCAGAGGAGGGATTCACCCCTCCACTTT. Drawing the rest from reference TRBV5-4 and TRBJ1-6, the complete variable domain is ETGVTQSPTHLIKTRGQQVTLRCSSQSGHNTVSWYQQALGQGPQFIFQYYREEENGRGNFPPRFSGLQFPNYSSELNVNALELDDSALYLCASSSGQRRDSPLHFGNGTRLTVT.

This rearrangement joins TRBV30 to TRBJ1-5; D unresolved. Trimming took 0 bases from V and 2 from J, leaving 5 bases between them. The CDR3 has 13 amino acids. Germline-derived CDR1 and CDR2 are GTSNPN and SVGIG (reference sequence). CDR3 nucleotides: TGTGCCTGGAGTGTAGCGGGCAATCAGCCCCAGCATTTT. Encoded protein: CAWSVAGNQPQHF.

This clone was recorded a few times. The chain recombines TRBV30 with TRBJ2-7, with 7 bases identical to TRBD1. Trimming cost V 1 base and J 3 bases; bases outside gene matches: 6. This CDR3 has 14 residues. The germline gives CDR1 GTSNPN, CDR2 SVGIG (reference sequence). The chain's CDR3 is CAWSAGGGFYEQYF. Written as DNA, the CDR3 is TGTGCCTGGAGTGCAGGGGGTGGATTCTACGAGCAGTACTTC.

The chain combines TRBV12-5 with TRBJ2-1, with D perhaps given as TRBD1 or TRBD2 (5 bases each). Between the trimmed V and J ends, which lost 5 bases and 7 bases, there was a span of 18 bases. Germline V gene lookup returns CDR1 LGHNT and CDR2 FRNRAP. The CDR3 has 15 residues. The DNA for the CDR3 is TGTGCTAGTGGTCCGGGGCGAGGCGGTCTAAATGAGCAGTTCTTC. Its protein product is CASGPGRGGLNEQFF. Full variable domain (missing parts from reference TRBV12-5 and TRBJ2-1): DARVTQTPRHKVTEMGQEVTMRCQPILGHNTVFWYRQTMMQGLELLAYFRNRAPLDDSGMPKDRFSAEMPDATLATLKIQPSEPRDSAVYFCASGPGRGGLNEQFFGPGTRLTVL.

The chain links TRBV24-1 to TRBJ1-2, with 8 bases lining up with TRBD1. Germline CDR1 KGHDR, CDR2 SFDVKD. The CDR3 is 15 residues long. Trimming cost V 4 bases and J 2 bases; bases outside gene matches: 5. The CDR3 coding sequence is TGTGCCACCAGTGACCCCGGACAGGGAAACTATGGCTACACCTTC. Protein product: CATSDPGQGNYGYTF.

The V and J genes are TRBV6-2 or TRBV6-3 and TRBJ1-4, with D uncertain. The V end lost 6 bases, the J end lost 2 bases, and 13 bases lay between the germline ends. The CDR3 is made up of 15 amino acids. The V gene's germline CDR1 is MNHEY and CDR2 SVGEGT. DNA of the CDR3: TGTGCCAGCAGCCTAGCCAGGCTGACTAATGAAAAACTGTTTTTT. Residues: CASSLARLTNEKLFF.

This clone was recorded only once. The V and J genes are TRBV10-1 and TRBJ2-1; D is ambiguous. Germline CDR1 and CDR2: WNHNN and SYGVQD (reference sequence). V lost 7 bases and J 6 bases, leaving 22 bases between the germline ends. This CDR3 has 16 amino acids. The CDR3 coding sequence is TGCGCCAGCACCGCAGGAATGCGGCGTGGCGGCAATGAGCAGTTCTTC. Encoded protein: CASTAGMRRGGNEQFF.

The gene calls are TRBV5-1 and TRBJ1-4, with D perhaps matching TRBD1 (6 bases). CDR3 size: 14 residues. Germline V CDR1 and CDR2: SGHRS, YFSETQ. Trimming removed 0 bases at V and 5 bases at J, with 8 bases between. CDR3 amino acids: CASSLDRVNEKLFF. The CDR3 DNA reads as TGCGCCAGCAGCTTGGACAGGGTCAATGAAAAACTGTTTTTT.

Here the CDR3 reads CASSAWTSGGATGNEQFF. DNA for the CDR3: TGTGCCAGCAGTGCATGGACTAGCGGGGGGGCAACGGGGAATGAGCAGTTCTTC. The chain recombines TRBV6-1 with TRBJ2-1; 15 positions agree with TRBD2. Germline V CDR1 and CDR2: MNHNS, SASEGT. This CDR3 is 18 amino acids long. V trimming: 4 bases; J trimming: 7 bases; junction bases outside the gene matches: 11.

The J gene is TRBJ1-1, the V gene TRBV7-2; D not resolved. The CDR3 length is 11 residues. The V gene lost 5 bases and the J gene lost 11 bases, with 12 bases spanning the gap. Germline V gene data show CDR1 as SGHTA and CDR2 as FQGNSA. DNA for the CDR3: TGTGCCAGCAGCCCCACAAAAGGGGCTTTCTTT. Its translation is CASSPTKGAFF.

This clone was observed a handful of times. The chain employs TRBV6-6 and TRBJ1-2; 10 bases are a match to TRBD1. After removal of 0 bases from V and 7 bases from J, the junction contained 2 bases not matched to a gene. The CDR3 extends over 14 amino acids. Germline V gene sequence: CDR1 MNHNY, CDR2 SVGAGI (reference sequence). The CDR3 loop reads CASSYSTGGLGYTF. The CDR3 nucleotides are TGTGCCAGCAGTTACTCGACAGGGGGCCTTGGCTACACCTTC.

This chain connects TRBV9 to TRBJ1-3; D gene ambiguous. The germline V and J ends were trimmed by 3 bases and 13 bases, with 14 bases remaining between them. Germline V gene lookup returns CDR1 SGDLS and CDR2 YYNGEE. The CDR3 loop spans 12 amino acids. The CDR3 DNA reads TGTGCCAGCAGCGCCACGCCGTTTCGTATATATTTT. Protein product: CASSATPFRIYF.

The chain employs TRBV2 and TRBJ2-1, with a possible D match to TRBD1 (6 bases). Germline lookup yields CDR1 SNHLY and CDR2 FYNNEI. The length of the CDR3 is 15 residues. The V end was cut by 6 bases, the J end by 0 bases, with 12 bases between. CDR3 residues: CASRSTGSSYNEQFF. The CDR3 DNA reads TGTGCCAGCAGGTCTACAGGGAGCTCCTACAATGAGCAGTTCTTC.

The CDR3 DNA reads TGCGCCAGCAGCTTGGGGGGGAATCCTGGAGTCGGCCAAGAGACCCAGTACTTC. This translates into CASSLGGNPGVGQETQYF. The chain combines TRBV5-1 with TRBJ2-5; the D gene could be TRBD1 or TRBD2 (5 bases each). This CDR3 has 18 amino acids. The germline V gene encodes CDR1 SGHRS and CDR2 YFSETQ. The ends were cut back, 0 bases at V and 1 base at J, with 19 bases in the middle.

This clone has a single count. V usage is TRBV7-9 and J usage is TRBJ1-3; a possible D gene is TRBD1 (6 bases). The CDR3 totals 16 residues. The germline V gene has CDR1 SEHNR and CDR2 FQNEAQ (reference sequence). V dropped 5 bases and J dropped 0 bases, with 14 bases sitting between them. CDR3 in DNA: TGTGCCAGCAGCGGACAGAATTACCACTCTGGAAACACCATATATTTT. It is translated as CASSGQNYHSGNTIYF.

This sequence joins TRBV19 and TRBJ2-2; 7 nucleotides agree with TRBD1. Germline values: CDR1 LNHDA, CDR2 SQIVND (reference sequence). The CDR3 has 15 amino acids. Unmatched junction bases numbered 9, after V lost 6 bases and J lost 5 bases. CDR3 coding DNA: TGTGCCAGTAGGACAGGGTCAGGAAGAACCGGGGAGCTGTTTTTT. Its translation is CASRTGSGRTGELFF.